These 3 T cell receptor beta chains were sequenced from one sample in a study of beta chain features in type 1 diabetes. Expressed TCRB transcripts were sequenced after all isolated RNA was converted to cDNA. The table came from immunoSEQ multiplex PCR; TCRdb's copy has only in-frame clones and leaves some out. The profile covers hundreds of thousands of clones, with 10% to 15% appearing a single time and more than 0.015% taken by the ten largest. The sequencing sample was made of naive CD4+ T cells from blood. These receptors all stem from a man aged 18 to 29 in good health.

The genes are TRBV4-3 and TRBJ2-7; a weak D match, TRBD2 (5 bases). This CDR3 spans 15 amino acids. Germline loops: CDR1 LGHNA, CDR2 YSLEER. V lost 1 base, J lost 2 bases, and 12 bases lay in between. DNA for the CDR3: TGCGCCAGCAGCCAAGTTGCCAAGCGGACCTACGAGCAGTACTTC. This codes for CASSQVAKRTYEQYF.

This clone came up a few times. Written as DNA, the CDR3 is TGTGCCAGCAGTCTAAACTTAGACTTATCCTACGAGCAGTACTTC. Its protein product is CASSLNLDLSYEQYF. The J gene is TRBJ2-7, the V gene TRBV28; D call uncertain. The CDR3 covers 15 residues. CDR1 is MDHEN and CDR2 is SYDVKM in the germline V gene. The V and J ends lost 5 bases and 1 base respectively, with 15 bases between them.

V gene TRBV10-3 combines with J gene TRBJ2-5; TRBD2 agrees at 7 bases. Trimming cost V 0 bases and J 3 bases; bases outside gene matches: 4. Germline-derived CDR1 and CDR2 are ENHRY and SYGVKD. The CDR3 runs 15 residues. CDR3 in DNA: TGTGCCATCAGTGAGTCAGGGGCGGGAGAAGAGACCCAGTACTTC. It is translated as CAISESGAGEETQYF.